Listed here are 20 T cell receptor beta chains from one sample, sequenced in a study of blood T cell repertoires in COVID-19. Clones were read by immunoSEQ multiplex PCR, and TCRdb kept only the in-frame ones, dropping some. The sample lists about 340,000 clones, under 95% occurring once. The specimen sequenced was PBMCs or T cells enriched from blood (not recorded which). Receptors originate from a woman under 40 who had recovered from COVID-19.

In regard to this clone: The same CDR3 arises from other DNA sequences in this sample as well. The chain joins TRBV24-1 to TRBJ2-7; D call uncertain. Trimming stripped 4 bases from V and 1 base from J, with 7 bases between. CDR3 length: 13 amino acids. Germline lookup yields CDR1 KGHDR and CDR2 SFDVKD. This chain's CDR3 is CATSDPLSYEQYF. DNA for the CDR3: TGTGCCACCAGTGACCCCCTATCCTACGAGCAGTACTTC.

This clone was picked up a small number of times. The CDR3 here is CASSDSTGYSYNEQFF. The DNA of the CDR3 is TGCGCCAGCAGCGACTCGACAGGATACTCCTACAATGAGCAGTTCTTC. J is TRBJ2-1 and V is TRBV5-1; a possible D gene is TRBD1 (6 bases). The CDR3 sequence is 16 residues long. With 4 bases removed from V and 0 bases from J, the gap between germline ends came to 14 bases. Germline loops: CDR1 SGHRS, CDR2 YFSETQ.

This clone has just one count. The CDR3 sequence is CASSPKVTVYGYTF. CDR3 bases: TGTGCCAGCTCCCCAAAAGTCACAGTCTATGGCTACACCTTC. This chain uses TRBV2 with TRBJ1-2; unclear D gene. Per the germline V gene, CDR1 is SNHLY and CDR2 is FYNNEI. V was trimmed by 8 bases and J by 4 bases, leaving 17 bases between them. This CDR3 contains 14 residues.

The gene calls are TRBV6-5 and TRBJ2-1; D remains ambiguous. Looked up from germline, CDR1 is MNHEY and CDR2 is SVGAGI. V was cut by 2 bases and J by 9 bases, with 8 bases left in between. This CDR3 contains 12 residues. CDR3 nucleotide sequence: TGTGCCAGCAGTTACGGGCTTGGTGAGCAGTTCTTC. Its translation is CASSYGLGEQFF.

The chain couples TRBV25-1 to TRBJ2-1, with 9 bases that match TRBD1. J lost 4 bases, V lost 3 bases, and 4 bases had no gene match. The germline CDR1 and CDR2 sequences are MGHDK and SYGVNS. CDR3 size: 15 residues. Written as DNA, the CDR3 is TGTGCCAGCAGTGATGGACAGGGGTGGTACAATGAGCAGTTCTTC. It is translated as CASSDGQGWYNEQFF.

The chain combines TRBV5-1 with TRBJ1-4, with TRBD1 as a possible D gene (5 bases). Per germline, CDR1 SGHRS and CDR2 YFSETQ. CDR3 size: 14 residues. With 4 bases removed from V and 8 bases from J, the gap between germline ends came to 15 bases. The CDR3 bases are TGCGCCAGCAGCAGTAGTACGGGGGAGGAAAAACTGTTTTTT. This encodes CASSSSTGEEKLFF.

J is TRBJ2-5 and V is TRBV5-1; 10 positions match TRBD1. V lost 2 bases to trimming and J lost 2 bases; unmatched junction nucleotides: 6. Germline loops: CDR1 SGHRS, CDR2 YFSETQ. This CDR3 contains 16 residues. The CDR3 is CASSLGQGVEQETQYF. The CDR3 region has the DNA TGCGCCAGCAGCTTAGGACAGGGGGTAGAACAAGAGACCCAGTACTTC.

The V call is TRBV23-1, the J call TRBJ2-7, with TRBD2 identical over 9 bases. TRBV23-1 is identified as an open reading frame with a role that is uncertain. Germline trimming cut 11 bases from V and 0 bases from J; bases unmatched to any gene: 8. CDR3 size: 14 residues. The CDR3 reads CALNLLAGSYEQYF. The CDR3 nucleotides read TGCGCCCTGAACTTACTAGCGGGCTCCTACGAGCAGTACTTC.

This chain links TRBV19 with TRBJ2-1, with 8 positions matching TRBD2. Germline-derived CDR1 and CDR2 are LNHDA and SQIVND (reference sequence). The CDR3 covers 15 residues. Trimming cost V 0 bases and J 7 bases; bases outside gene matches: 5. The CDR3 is CASSIESGGFNEQFF. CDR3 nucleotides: TGTGCCAGTAGTATAGAGAGCGGGGGTTTTAATGAGCAGTTCTTC.

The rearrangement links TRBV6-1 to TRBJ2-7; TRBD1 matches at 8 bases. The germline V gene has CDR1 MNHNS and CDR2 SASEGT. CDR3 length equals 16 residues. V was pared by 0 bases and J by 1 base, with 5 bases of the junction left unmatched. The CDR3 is CASSEALGTGSYEQYF. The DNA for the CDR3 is TGTGCCAGCAGTGAAGCGCTTGGGACAGGTTCCTACGAGCAGTACTTC.

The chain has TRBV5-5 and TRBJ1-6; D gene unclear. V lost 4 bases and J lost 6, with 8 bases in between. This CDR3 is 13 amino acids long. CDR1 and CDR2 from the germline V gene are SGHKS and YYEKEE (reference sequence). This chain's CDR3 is CASSPEVNSPLHF. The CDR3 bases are TGTGCCAGCAGCCCGGAGGTTAATTCACCCCTCCACTTT.

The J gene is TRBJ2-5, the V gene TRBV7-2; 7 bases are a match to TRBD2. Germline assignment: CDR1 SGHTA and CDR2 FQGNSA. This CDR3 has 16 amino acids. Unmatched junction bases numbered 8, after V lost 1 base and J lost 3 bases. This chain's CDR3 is CASSLVPLAVEETQYF. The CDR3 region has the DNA TGTGCCAGCAGCTTAGTCCCCCTAGCGGTTGAAGAGACCCAGTACTTC.

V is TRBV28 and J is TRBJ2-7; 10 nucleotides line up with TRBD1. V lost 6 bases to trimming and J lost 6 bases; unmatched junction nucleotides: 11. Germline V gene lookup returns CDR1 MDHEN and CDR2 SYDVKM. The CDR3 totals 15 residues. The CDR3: CASRMKGQGISEQYF. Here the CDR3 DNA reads TGTGCCAGCAGGATGAAGGGACAGGGGATAAGCGAGCAGTACTTC.

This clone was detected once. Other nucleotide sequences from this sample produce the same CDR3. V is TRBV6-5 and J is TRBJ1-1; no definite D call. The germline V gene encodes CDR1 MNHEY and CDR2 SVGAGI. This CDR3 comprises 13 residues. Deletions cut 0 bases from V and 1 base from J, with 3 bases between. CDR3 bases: TGTGCCAGCAGTTACTCTAGGAACACTGAAGCTTTCTTT. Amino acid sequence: CASSYSRNTEAFF.

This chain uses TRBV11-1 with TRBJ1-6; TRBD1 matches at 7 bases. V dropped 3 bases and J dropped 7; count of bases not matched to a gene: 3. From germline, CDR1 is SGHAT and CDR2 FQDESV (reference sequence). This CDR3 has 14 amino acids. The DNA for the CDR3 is TGTGCCAGCAGCTTCCGGGACAGAAATTCACCCCTCCACTTT. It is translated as CASSFRDRNSPLHF.

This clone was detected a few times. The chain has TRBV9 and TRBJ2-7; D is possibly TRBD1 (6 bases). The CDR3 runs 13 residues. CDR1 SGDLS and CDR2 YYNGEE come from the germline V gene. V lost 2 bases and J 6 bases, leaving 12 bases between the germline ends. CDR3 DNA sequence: TGTGCCAGCAGCGTGGGGGCGCTCGCCGAGCAGTACTTC. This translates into CASSVGALAEQYF.

This CDR3 is CASSQGSGIGGYTF. Written as DNA, the CDR3 is TGCGCCAGCAGCCAAGGTTCAGGGATTGGTGGCTACACCTTC. The J gene is TRBJ1-2, the V gene TRBV4-1; D perhaps matches TRBD1 (5 bases). The CDR3 spans 14 residues. CDR1 and CDR2 from the germline V gene are MGHRA and YSYEKL. Trimming took 1 base from V and 7 from J, leaving 13 bases between them.

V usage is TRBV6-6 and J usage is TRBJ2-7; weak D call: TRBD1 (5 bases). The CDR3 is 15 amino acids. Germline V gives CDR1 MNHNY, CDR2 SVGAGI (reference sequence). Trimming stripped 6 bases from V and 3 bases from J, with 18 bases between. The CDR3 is CASSSLGALSYEQYF. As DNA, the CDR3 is TGTGCCAGCAGCTCACTTGGGGCGTTAAGCTACGAGCAGTACTTC.

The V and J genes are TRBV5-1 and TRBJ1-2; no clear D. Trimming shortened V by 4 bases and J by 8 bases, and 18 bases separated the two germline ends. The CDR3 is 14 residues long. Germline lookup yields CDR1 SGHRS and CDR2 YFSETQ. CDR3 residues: CASSLDGEPSGYTF. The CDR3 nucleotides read TGCGCCAGCAGCCTGGACGGAGAACCTTCCGGCTACACCTTC.

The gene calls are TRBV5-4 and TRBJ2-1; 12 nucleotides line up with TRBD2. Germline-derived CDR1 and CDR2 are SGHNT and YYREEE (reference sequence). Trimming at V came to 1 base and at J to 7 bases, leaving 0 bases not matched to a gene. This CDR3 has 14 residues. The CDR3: CASSLTSGRNEQFF. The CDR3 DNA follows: TGTGCCAGCAGCTTGACTAGCGGGAGGAATGAGCAGTTCTTC.